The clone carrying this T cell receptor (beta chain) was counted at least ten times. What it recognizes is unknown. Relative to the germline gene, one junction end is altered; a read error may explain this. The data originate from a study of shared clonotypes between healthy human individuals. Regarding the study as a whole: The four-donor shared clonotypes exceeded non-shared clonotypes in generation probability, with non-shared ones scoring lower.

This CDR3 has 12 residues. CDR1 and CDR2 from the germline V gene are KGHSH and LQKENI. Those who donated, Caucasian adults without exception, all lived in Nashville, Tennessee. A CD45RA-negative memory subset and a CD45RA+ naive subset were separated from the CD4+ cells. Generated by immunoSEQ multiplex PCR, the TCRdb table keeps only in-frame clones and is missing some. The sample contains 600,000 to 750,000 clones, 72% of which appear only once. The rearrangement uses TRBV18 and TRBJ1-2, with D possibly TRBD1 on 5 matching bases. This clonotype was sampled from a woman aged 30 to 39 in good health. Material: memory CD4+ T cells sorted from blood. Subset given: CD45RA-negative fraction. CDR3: CASSPDTGGSLF. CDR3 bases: TGTGCCAGCTCACCTGATACAGGTGGATCTCTCTTC.